The entry that follows covers one T cell receptor (beta chain) sequence. Its antigen target is currently unknown. Base qualities are missing; no much larger clone stands one base away. These data come from a study of cytomegalovirus exposure and HLA in healthy donors (dated by TCRdb to the late 2010s). The study in broad terms: An earlier analysis of 550 to 700 of the donors reported approximately 270 Gb of sequence data and roughly 100 million unique TCR beta sequences from about 200 million T cells. Roughly 300 gigabases of sequencing data and approximately 85 million unique TCR sequences were included in an early release covering over 600 HLA-typed donors. The genetic ancestry cluster associated with self-reported Caucasian donors included about four fifths of the roughly 410 genotyped donors. The study aimed to test whether cataloging public T cell receptors could reveal signatures of past pathogen exposure. The study profiled the T cell repertoires of 500 to 800 subjects by immunosequencing and related them to cytomegalovirus serostatus. Besides the first cohort of around 700 subjects, a separate validation cohort made up of roughly 120 different subjects was used. High-throughput TCR immunosequencing, statistical association of individual TCRs with disease status, and machine learning were combined to predict cytomegalovirus infection status. To study patterns of TCR occurrence, a later analysis re-analyzed previously published TCR beta repertoires from 600 to 750 donors and added high-resolution HLA genotyping. Rather than using new phenotypic data, the later analysis identified candidate immune exposures from TCR beta sequences and from how often those sequences occurred across donors. In an earlier analysis of roughly 540 of the donors, high-throughput TCR beta sequencing was used to judge whether each TCR beta V gene segment behaved as functional or pseudogenic. Donor age, sex, ethnicity and CMV serostatus were compiled together with the repertoire data. Genome-wide SNP genotypes for about 65% of the roughly 670 donors were used in a later genetic analysis, which treated that subset as a discovery cohort. All discovery cohort repertoires had been generated using a single sequencing platform. HLA typing covered class I and class II loci at four-digit resolution. The number of typed donors differed by locus: roughly 629-640 for A, B, C, DRB1 and DQB1; 500 to 550 for DQA1; 606 for DPA1; and about 450 for DPB1. Roughly 5 DR-DQ haplotypes were treated as single units for association and clustering because of strong linkage in the cohort. Across some 400 genotyped donors of the cohort, an average of about 250,000 unique TCR beta nucleotide sequences per donor were sequenced, and roughly a sixth of those sequences were non-productive. Study-wide findings and limitations: The classifier was reported to diagnose cytomegalovirus status with high specificity and sensitivity in both the original and validation cohorts. At a false discovery rate of 0.05, a later analysis linked under 20,000 TCR beta sequences to specific HLA alleles. Linkage disequilibrium might explain the correlated functional status among segregating V segments, but an unknown experimental factor could not be excluded. The cohort was sequenced for TCR beta chains only, and without alpha or paired-chain data the features that could be detected were limited. Broadly in line with IMGT annotations, most TCR beta V segments showed up in productive rearrangements about 90% or about 30% of the time in an earlier analysis of some 590 of the donors. The authors suggested that the approach could potentially be extended to other disease states and immunological phenotypes. A cluster of highly shared sequence variants was judged likely to be a technical artifact of the sequencing pipeline. Strong co-occurrence of HLA alleles, especially DR and DQ, made assigning TCR associations to individual alleles difficult. In a later analysis, TCR association rates were found to vary across HLA loci, with the most associated TCRs seen for DRB1 alleles and the fewest for HLA-C alleles. The study listed 150 to 200 TCR beta chains as associated with cytomegalovirus. Because counts were too low, roughly 18 rarely observed V segments, including chromosome 9 orphons, were left out of the earlier analysis of 500 to 650 of the donors. In a later genetic analysis, fewer N-insertions in productive TCRs were reported among donors in an Asian-associated ancestry cluster than the approximately 710-donor mean. In vitro tests confirmed that a few of the cytomegalovirus-associated TCR beta chains recognize cytomegalovirus antigens. A further reported finding was that TCR beta sequences accurately predicted the HLA-A and HLA-B alleles for most subjects in the first cohort. Immune exposure information for the cohort was limited to CMV serostatus. Compared with equally common non-associated chains, HLA-associated TCR beta chains in a later analysis were more clonally expanded and had lower generation probabilities. An association between a missense DCLRE1C variant and V-gene and J-gene trimming of TCR beta chains was found in a later genetic analysis and replicated in an independent cohort. Most TCR sequences were observed very rarely across donors, whereas some public TCRs were present in many individuals. Sequencing depth was assumed to be roughly uniform across donors in the presence/absence analyses, though that assumption may not hold. Most CMV-associated TCR beta chains appeared to be HLA-restricted in a later analysis, and the HLA associations seemed to be driven largely by CMV exposure. Because HLA typing was unavailable for some donors at each locus, only the typed subset was used in association tests. According to a later analysis, parvovirus B19, influenza, CMV and Epstein-Barr virus appeared linked to several top co-occurrence clusters.

The cohort consisted of approximately 670 healthy bone marrow donors. At the time of sampling, every cohort member was nominally healthy, though immune exposures that went unrecorded were likely present. The donor tested CMV seronegative, placing the donor among the 350 or so seronegative members of the cohort. Every donor gave a peripheral blood sample, and the peripheral blood mononuclear cells from that sample were used for TCR beta sequencing. Genomic DNA was extracted from the blood cell samples with the Qiagen DNeasy Blood Extraction Kit. Libraries were built with the immunoSEQ multiplex PCR assay. The multiplex PCR relied on a mix of 60 forward primers for TCR Vbeta segments and 13 reverse primers for TCR Jbeta segments. Amplification of the CDR3 region of rearranged TCR beta genes was performed with a multiplex PCR assay on genomic DNA. The Illumina HiSeq System was used to sequence the amplified TCR beta libraries as 87-base-pair reads. The study's processing was this. A later analysis counted some 80 million unique TCR beta chains across the 600 to 850 repertoires, and around 12 million of these chains were shared by at least two donors. Raw reads were error-corrected and collapsed into unique sequences with a nearest-neighbor algorithm that merged closely related sequences to remove PCR and sequencing errors. CDR3 sequences were aligned to IMGT reference sequences to assign V, D and J gene segments. For a sequence to be retained, a match of at least six nucleotides was required to both a V gene segment and a J gene segment. Rearrangements were classified as productive when the CDR3 lacked stop codons and remained in frame with V and J, and all other rearrangements were classified as non-productive. CDR3 was defined by IMGT convention, running from the second conserved V-encoded cysteine to the conserved J-encoded phenylalanine. The earlier analysis of about 590 of the donors excluded sequences that lacked an unambiguous match to a single V gene segment. An earlier analysis of several hundred of the donors classified V segments as functional when productive rearrangements were above 56.7% and as segregating when the standard deviation between donors was above 5%. A statistical classification framework was built for diagnosing cytomegalovirus status from the catalog of TCR beta chain sequences. In a later analysis, V and J genes were assigned by comparing TCR nucleotide sequences against IMGT/GENE-DB human TR gene sequences. Using the TCRdist pipeline, a later analysis assigned CDR3 sequences along with most-parsimonious VDJ recombination scenarios. A later analysis defined each TCR beta chain by its CDR3 amino acid sequence plus V-gene family, and excluded reads lacking a unique V-gene family. As a way to deal with suspected cross-contamination and a sequencing artifact, a later analysis dropped more than 500 nucleotide sequences that were highly shared and had low generation probability. A later analysis calculated a clonal expansion index for each public chain from normalized within-repertoire ranks of inferred template counts. Generation probabilities in a later analysis came from a VDJ recombination model fitted to out-of-frame rearrangements, and those results were checked against IGoR. A later analysis scored TCR-TCR, TCR-HLA and TCR-CMV co-occurrence with hypergeometric tests, applying a repertoire-size bias correction to TCR pairs. In a later analysis, false discovery rates were estimated by permuting HLA or CMV assignments 20 times. A later analysis grouped co-occurring TCRs with DBSCAN, adding TCRdist sequence similarity when clustering within HLA-allele-positive subsets. Co-occurrence clustering excluded repertoires with fewer than 30,000 or more than 120,000 public chains, plus five with anomalous nucleotide sharing. Imported from immuneACCESS, the table was reduced by TCRdb to in-frame sequences with V and J called. These copies leave out some clones; in studies compared against another copy, an unresolved V gene accounts for under half, and the cause of the remainder is not known. V and J calls plus clone size are reproduced from that table; the DNA served to infer D and trimming. The table for this sample lists around 160,000 clones; approximately 70% of them were counted only once. Roughly 1.7% of the sample rests with the top ten.

The sequence was collected from a woman younger than 35 in good health and CMV-seronegative. The sample comprised PBMCs.

The CDR3 protein sequence reads: CASSLAGGADTQYF. The nucleotide sequence is TGCGCCAGCAGCTTGGCAGGGGGAGCAGATACGCAGTATTTT. The rearranged chain carries TRBV5-1 and TRBJ2-3; TRBD1 matches 7 bases in the middle. Clipping removes 0 bases from V and 4 bases from J, with 2 as the unmatched junction base count. The germline V gene sets CDR1 to SGHRS and CDR2 to YFSETQ. Inclusive of the bounding cysteine and phenylalanine, the CDR3 is 14 residues long. Here the CDR3 DNA is all that survives: 42 bases in frame from base 1.